This T cell receptor beta chain was sequenced in a study of CD8 T cell repertoires and HIV-1 epitope variants. Background on the study: Epitopes were three Gag families plus Nef HW9 and YT9. An uncultured baseline aliquot held 1M T cells. IL-2, IL-7 and IL-15 were added on days 3 and 7 of roughly 10-day cultures.

Findings of the study overall: Beta chains alone show antigen proliferation, not cytokine profile or function.

Per germline, CDR1 SEHNR and CDR2 FQNEAQ (reference sequence). The trim removed 4 bases at V and 5 bases at J, leaving 1 base unmatched. The CDR3 has 13 amino acids. Using immunoSEQ multiplex PCR, the repertoire was profiled, and TCRdb retains in-frame clones only, with some absent. The sample lists approximately 5,000 clones, roughly two thirds occurring once. To note about this clone: Antigen unknown.

This chain connects TRBV7-9 to TRBJ2-2, with 7 bases aligning to TRBD1. The receptor's source is a male donor with HIV. Sequencing was carried out using cultured CD8+ T cells derived from PBMCs. CDR3 in DNA: TGTGCCAGCAGCTACAGGGGAACCGGGGAGCTGTTTTTT. Protein product: CASSYRGTGELFF.